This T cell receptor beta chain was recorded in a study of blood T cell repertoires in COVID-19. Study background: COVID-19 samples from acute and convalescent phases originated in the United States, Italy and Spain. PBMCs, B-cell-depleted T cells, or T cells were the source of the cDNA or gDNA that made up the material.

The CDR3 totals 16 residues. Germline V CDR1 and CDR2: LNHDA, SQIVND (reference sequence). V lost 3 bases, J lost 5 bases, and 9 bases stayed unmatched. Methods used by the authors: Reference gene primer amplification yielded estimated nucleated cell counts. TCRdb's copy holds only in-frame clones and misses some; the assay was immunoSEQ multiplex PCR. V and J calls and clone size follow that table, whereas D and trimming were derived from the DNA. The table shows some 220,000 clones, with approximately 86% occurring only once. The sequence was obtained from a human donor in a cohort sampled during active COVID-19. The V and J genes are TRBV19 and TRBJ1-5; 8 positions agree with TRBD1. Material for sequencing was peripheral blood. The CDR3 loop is CASSIDYGQGYQPQHF. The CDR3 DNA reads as TGTGCCAGTAGTATTGATTACGGACAGGGATATCAGCCCCAGCATTTT. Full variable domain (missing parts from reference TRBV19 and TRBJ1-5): DGGITQSPKYLFRKEGQNVTLSCEQNLNHDAMYWYRQDPGQGLRLIYYSQIVNDFQKGDIAEGYSVSREKKESFPLTVTSAQKNPTAFYLCASSIDYGQGYQPQHFGDGTRLSIL.